Given below is one T cell receptor (beta chain) in context. Methods used by the authors: By means of reference gene primer amplification, nucleated cell counts were estimated. Clones were sequenced by immunoSEQ multiplex PCR, and TCRdb holds only the in-frame ones, with some missing. That table furnishes V, J and clone size, whereas the DNA furnished D and trimming. This repertoire shows about 170,000 clones, approximately 80% found once; its top ten account for 20% to 25%. This CDR3 has 15 amino acids. Germline CDR1 LGHDT, CDR2 YNNKEL (reference sequence). The V gene end was trimmed by 5 bases and the J gene end by 5 bases; junction bases not matched to a gene: 7. The sample belongs to a study of blood T cell repertoires in COVID-19. Study-level background: In each case, the material was cDNA or gDNA derived from T cells, B-cell-depleted T cells, or PBMCs.

The material sequenced was peripheral blood. This chain links TRBV3-1 (or the pseudogene TRBV3-2) with TRBJ2-5, with 11 bases matching TRBD2. The TCR sequence derives from an elderly woman with acute or convalescent COVID-19. This CDR3 reads CASSSGASGGETQYF. The CDR3 region has the DNA TGTGCCAGCAGCTCAGGGGCTAGCGGGGGGGAGACCCAGTACTTC.